Described below is a single T cell receptor beta chain sequence and its context. Germline loops: CDR1 SGDLS, CDR2 YYNGEE. V was pared by 5 bases and J by 2 bases, with 8 bases between. CDR3 length: 13 amino acids. The sample is drawn from a study of T cell repertoires in cytomegalovirus infection. TCRdb processed the reads anew with MiXCR; each CDR3 protein has one entry. Found here are 100,000 to 150,000 distinct CDR3 sequences, almost 9% of them singletons; the top ten hold about a tenth. This chain links TRBV9 with TRBJ1-5; tentative D call: TRBD1 (5 bases). The sequencing sample was made of PBMCs. This sequence was found in a human donor in good health (CMV status not recorded). Some clones in this sample may be carry-over from other donors' samples. CDR3 region: CASRGEGNQPQHF. In nucleotides, the CDR3 is TGTGCCAGCAGAGGGGAGGGCAATCAGCCCCAGCATTTT.